These T cell receptor beta chains were read from a single sample in a study of metastatic and nonmetastatic thyroid tumors. TCRdb reassembled clones from the PCR reads with MiXCR. The sample holds roughly 20,000 clones, 35% to 45% seen once. Source material: tumor tissue. These receptors were taken from a female donor with papillary thyroid cancer or a benign thyroid nodule (not recorded which). Some clones in this sample may be carry-over from other donors' samples. The CDR3 runs from the conserved cysteine through the conserved F or W. D genes are given only for firm matches. Size is omitted from some rows. Given values are once, few, many or a class for expanded clones.

CDR3nt: TGCAGCCTTTACTATCATCACTACGAGCAGTACTTC
CDR3aa: CSLYYHHYEQYF
v_gene: TRBV20-1
d_gene: -
abundance: -
j_gene: TRBJ2-7

CDR3nt: TGTGCCAGCAGCTTAGATGTCGGGGCAGATACGCAGTATTTT
CDR3aa: CASSLDVGADTQYF
v_gene: TRBV11-2
d_gene: -
abundance: few
j_gene: TRBJ2-3

CDR3nt: TGTGCCAGCAGCTCGGCGGGGGCCTCTAACTATGGCTACACCTTC
CDR3aa: CASSSAGASNYGYTF
v_gene: TRBV6-2/TRBV6-3
d_gene: -
abundance: -
j_gene: TRBJ1-2

CDR3nt: TGCGCCAGCAGCGAACAGGGTTTCGGATACGAGCAGTACTTC
CDR3aa: CASSEQGFGYEQYF
v_gene: TRBV5-1
d_gene: -
abundance: -
j_gene: TRBJ2-7

CDR3nt: TGTGCTCTAAAGGGGAAACTGAACACTGAAGCTTTCTTT
CDR3aa: CALKGKLNTEAFF
v_gene: TRBV12-5
d_gene: -
abundance: -
j_gene: TRBJ1-1

CDR3nt: TGTGCCATCAGTGATCCCACTCGACAGGAGCAGTACTTC
CDR3aa: CAISDPTRQEQYF
v_gene: TRBV10-3
d_gene: -
abundance: -
j_gene: TRBJ2-7

CDR3nt: TGTGCCAGCAGCAACGGGTTAGTCACAGATACGCAGTATTTT
CDR3aa: CASSNGLVTDTQYF
v_gene: TRBV6-1
d_gene: -
abundance: -
j_gene: TRBJ2-3

CDR3nt: TGTGCCAGCAGCCCCCCGACAGGCGGTAATGAAAAACTGTTTTTT
CDR3aa: CASSPPTGGNEKLFF
v_gene: TRBV7-9
d_gene: -
abundance: -
j_gene: TRBJ1-4

CDR3nt: TGTGCCAGCAGCTATGGGGACAGGGAAGCTTTCTTT
CDR3aa: CASSYGDREAFF
v_gene: TRBV5-6
d_gene: TRBD1
abundance: -
j_gene: TRBJ1-1

CDR3nt: TGTGCCACATCGGACAGGGTCGCCGGGGAGCTGTTTTTT
CDR3aa: CATSDRVAGELFF
v_gene: TRBV24-1
d_gene: TRBD1
abundance: -
j_gene: TRBJ2-2

CDR3nt: TGTGCCAGCGACTCCCCGGGGGGCCAGCCCCAGCATTTT
CDR3aa: CASDSPGGQPQHF
v_gene: TRBV6-1
d_gene: -
abundance: few
j_gene: TRBJ1-5

CDR3nt: TGTGCCAGCAGCTTAGATTCAGGCAACTATGGCTACACCTTC
CDR3aa: CASSLDSGNYGYTF
v_gene: TRBV11-3
d_gene: -
abundance: -
j_gene: TRBJ1-2

CDR3nt: TGTGCCAGCAGTGCCGTAGGGGACGGAGGGGACGGGCAGTACTTC
CDR3aa: CASSAVGDGGDGQYF
v_gene: TRBV2
d_gene: -
abundance: few
j_gene: TRBJ2-7

CDR3nt: TGTGCCAGTAGCATTCCGGTCGGGGGAGGTGGCTACACCTTC
CDR3aa: CASSIPVGGGGYTF
v_gene: TRBV19
d_gene: -
abundance: -
j_gene: TRBJ1-2

CDR3nt: TGTGCCAGCGGTGGAGTGTACGAGCAGTACTTC
CDR3aa: CASGGVYEQYF
v_gene: TRBV6-1
d_gene: -
abundance: few
j_gene: TRBJ2-7

CDR3nt: TGTGCCAGCAGTTATTCAGGGTGGCAGCCCCAGCATTTT
CDR3aa: CASSYSGWQPQHF
v_gene: TRBV27
d_gene: -
abundance: few
j_gene: TRBJ1-5

CDR3nt: TGTGCCAGCAGTTACTCGGGACAGGACGAGCAGTACTTC
CDR3aa: CASSYSGQDEQYF
v_gene: TRBV6-5
d_gene: TRBD1
abundance: -
j_gene: TRBJ2-7

CDR3nt: TGTGCCAGCAGCCAGTACCTAGCGGACCAAGAGACCCAGTATTTC
CDR3aa: CASSQYLADQETQYF
v_gene: TRBV3-1
d_gene: TRBD2
abundance: -
j_gene: TRBJ2-5

CDR3nt: TGTGCCACCTTCAGGGGGGGGTTCGACACTGAAGCTTTCTTT
CDR3aa: CATFRGGFDTEAFF
v_gene: TRBV6-1
d_gene: TRBD1
abundance: -
j_gene: TRBJ1-1

CDR3nt: TGTGCCAGCAGCTCGGGACAGGGGAACTATGGCTACACCTTC
CDR3aa: CASSSGQGNYGYTF
v_gene: TRBV7-8
d_gene: TRBD1
abundance: -
j_gene: TRBJ1-2

CDR3nt: TGTGCCAGCAGCTTACTAACCGTACAGGGGCAAGGCTACAATGAGCAGTTCTTC
CDR3aa: CASSLLTVQGQGYNEQFF
v_gene: TRBV5-4
d_gene: TRBD1
abundance: -
j_gene: TRBJ2-1

CDR3nt: TGTGCCACCAGTGATTGGGGACTAGCTTCGACGGGCGATGCAGATACGCAGTATTTT
CDR3aa: CATSDWGLASTGDADTQYF
v_gene: TRBV24-1
d_gene: TRBD2
abundance: -
j_gene: TRBJ2-3

CDR3nt: TGTGCCAGCAGTTTAGCCCCCGGTGGGGCTTATGGCTACACCTTC
CDR3aa: CASSLAPGGAYGYTF
v_gene: TRBV27
d_gene: -
abundance: few
j_gene: TRBJ1-2

CDR3nt: TGCGCCAGCAGCCCCTCGGTAGCGGGGTACACCGGGGAGCTGTTTTTT
CDR3aa: CASSPSVAGYTGELFF
v_gene: TRBV5-1
d_gene: TRBD2
abundance: -
j_gene: TRBJ2-2

CDR3nt: TGTGCCAGCAGCTTAGTAGCGGGGGGCAGGAATGAGCAGTTCTTC
CDR3aa: CASSLVAGGRNEQFF
v_gene: TRBV11-2
d_gene: TRBD2
abundance: -
j_gene: TRBJ2-1

CDR3nt: TGTGCCAGCAGTTCCCCTTCAGGGGAGTCCTCTTCCTACGAGCAGTACTTC
CDR3aa: CASSSPSGESSSYEQYF
v_gene: TRBV12-3/TRBV12-4
d_gene: -
abundance: -
j_gene: TRBJ2-7

CDR3nt: TGTGCCAGCAGTTTATGGGGGACCACCTCTGGGGCCAACGTCCTGACTTTC
CDR3aa: CASSLWGTTSGANVLTF
v_gene: TRBV12-3/TRBV12-4
d_gene: -
abundance: -
j_gene: TRBJ2-6

CDR3nt: TGTGCCAGCAGCCCGGGCGACAGGTCCGCTGGAAACACCATATATTTT
CDR3aa: CASSPGDRSAGNTIYF
v_gene: TRBV11-3
d_gene: -
abundance: -
j_gene: TRBJ1-3

CDR3nt: TGTGCCAGCACCTTGACTAGCGGGGGGAAGAAGGAGCAGTTCTTC
CDR3aa: CASTLTSGGKKEQFF
v_gene: TRBV28
d_gene: TRBD2
abundance: -
j_gene: TRBJ2-1

CDR3nt: TGTGCCAGCTCACCCCGGCCCCATGAGCAGTTCTTC
CDR3aa: CASSPRPHEQFF
v_gene: TRBV18
d_gene: -
abundance: -
j_gene: TRBJ2-1

CDR3nt: TGTGCCAGCACCGAAATTAGGACAGGACCCTATGGCTACACCTTC
CDR3aa: CASTEIRTGPYGYTF
v_gene: TRBV5-8
d_gene: TRBD1
abundance: -
j_gene: TRBJ1-2

CDR3nt: TGTGCCTGGTCACGACAGGGCGATTCACCCCTCCACTTT
CDR3aa: CAWSRQGDSPLHF
v_gene: TRBV30
d_gene: TRBD1
abundance: few
j_gene: TRBJ1-6

CDR3nt: TGTGCCAGCAAAAGACAGGGGGACGACACTGAAGCTTTCTTT
CDR3aa: CASKRQGDDTEAFF
v_gene: TRBV11-3
d_gene: TRBD1
abundance: -
j_gene: TRBJ1-1

CDR3nt: TGTGCCAGTAACCGGGACAGGGGGACCTACGAGCAGTACTTC
CDR3aa: CASNRDRGTYEQYF
v_gene: TRBV19
d_gene: TRBD1
abundance: few
j_gene: TRBJ2-7

CDR3nt: TGTGCCAGCAGTCAAGCGGGGGCCCTCACCGGGGAGCTGTTTTTT
CDR3aa: CASSQAGALTGELFF
v_gene: TRBV12-3/TRBV12-4
d_gene: TRBD2
abundance: few
j_gene: TRBJ2-2

CDR3nt: TGTGCCAGCAGCTTAGGAGACCGGTACTACGGGGATGAGCAGTTCTTC
CDR3aa: CASSLGDRYYGDEQFF
v_gene: TRBV11-1
d_gene: -
abundance: -
j_gene: TRBJ2-1

CDR3nt: TGTGCCAGCAGCTTAGAAAAGGGGACAGGGATCTTATTC
CDR3aa: CASSLEKGTGILF
v_gene: TRBV7-8
d_gene: TRBD1
abundance: -
j_gene: TRBJ2-7

CDR3nt: TGCGCCAGCAGACAAGACGCGAACACTGAAGCTTTCTTT
CDR3aa: CASRQDANTEAFF
v_gene: TRBV5-1
d_gene: -
abundance: large
j_gene: TRBJ1-1

CDR3nt: TGTGCCAGCAGTCCTCTAACAGGGGGTTCCTACAATGAGCAGTTCTTC
CDR3aa: CASSPLTGGSYNEQFF
v_gene: TRBV6-2/TRBV6-3
d_gene: TRBD1
abundance: -
j_gene: TRBJ2-1

CDR3nt: TGCAGTGCTTTACAGGGTAACTATGGCTACACCTTC
CDR3aa: CSALQGNYGYTF
v_gene: TRBV20-1
d_gene: -
abundance: -
j_gene: TRBJ1-2

CDR3nt: TGTGCCAGTAGTATACTGCGCACTGAAGCTTTCTTT
CDR3aa: CASSILRTEAFF
v_gene: TRBV19
d_gene: -
abundance: -
j_gene: TRBJ1-1

CDR3nt: TGCGCCAGCAGCCTGGATGAGGCGGGGCACCCCGCGGAGCTGTTTTTT
CDR3aa: CASSLDEAGHPAELFF
v_gene: TRBV5-1
d_gene: -
abundance: few
j_gene: TRBJ2-2

CDR3nt: TGTGCCAGCAGTTACTCACGGGGATCTAGAAACACCATATATTTT
CDR3aa: CASSYSRGSRNTIYF
v_gene: TRBV6-2/TRBV6-3
d_gene: -
abundance: few
j_gene: TRBJ1-3

CDR3nt: TGTGCCAGCAGCCAAGTAGACAGGCCTCCCGGGGAGCTGTTTTTT
CDR3aa: CASSQVDRPPGELFF
v_gene: TRBV4-2
d_gene: -
abundance: -
j_gene: TRBJ2-2

CDR3nt: TGTGCCTGGAGTGAGTGGTTCAATCAGCCCCAGCATTTT
CDR3aa: CAWSEWFNQPQHF
v_gene: TRBV30
d_gene: -
abundance: -
j_gene: TRBJ1-5

CDR3nt: TGCAGTGCTAGGGGGGTGAACTCCTACGAGCAGTACTTC
CDR3aa: CSARGVNSYEQYF
v_gene: TRBV20-1
d_gene: -
abundance: -
j_gene: TRBJ2-7

CDR3nt: TGCGCCAGCAGCGAACAGGGGCGGAACACTGAAGCTTTCTTT
CDR3aa: CASSEQGRNTEAFF
v_gene: TRBV5-1
d_gene: TRBD1
abundance: -
j_gene: TRBJ1-1

CDR3nt: TGTGCCAGCAGCTTACGGCGGGTCACAGATACGCAGTATTTT
CDR3aa: CASSLRRVTDTQYF
v_gene: TRBV11-2
d_gene: -
abundance: few
j_gene: TRBJ2-3

CDR3nt: TGTGCCACCAGCAGGGGACAGGAAAATCAGCCCCAGCATTTT
CDR3aa: CATSRGQENQPQHF
v_gene: TRBV15
d_gene: TRBD1
abundance: many
j_gene: TRBJ1-5

CDR3nt: TGTGCCAGCAGCGCGGGACAGGATGGCTACACCTTC
CDR3aa: CASSAGQDGYTF
v_gene: TRBV11-2
d_gene: TRBD1
abundance: -
j_gene: TRBJ1-2

CDR3nt: TGCAGTGAAGAAGGGGGGCAGGGCACAGATACGCAGTATTTT
CDR3aa: CSEEGGQGTDTQYF
v_gene: TRBV20-1
d_gene: -
abundance: -
j_gene: TRBJ2-3

CDR3nt: TGTGCCAGCAGTCGGGACAGACTCTACGAGCAGTACTTC
CDR3aa: CASSRDRLYEQYF
v_gene: TRBV2
d_gene: TRBD1
abundance: few
j_gene: TRBJ2-7